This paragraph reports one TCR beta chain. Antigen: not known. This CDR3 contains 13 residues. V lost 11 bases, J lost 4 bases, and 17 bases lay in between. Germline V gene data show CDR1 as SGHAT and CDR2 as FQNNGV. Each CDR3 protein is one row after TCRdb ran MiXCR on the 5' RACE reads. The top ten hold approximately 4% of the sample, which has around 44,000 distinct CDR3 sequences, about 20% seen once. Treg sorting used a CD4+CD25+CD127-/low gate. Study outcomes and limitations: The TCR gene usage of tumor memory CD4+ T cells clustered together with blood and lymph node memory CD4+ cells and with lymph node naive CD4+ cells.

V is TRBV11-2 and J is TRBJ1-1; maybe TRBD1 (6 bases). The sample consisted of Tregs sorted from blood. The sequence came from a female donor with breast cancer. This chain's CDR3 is CAGGRQGSTEAFF. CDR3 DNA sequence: TGTGCCGGCGGGCGGCAGGGGAGCACTGAAGCTTTCTTT.